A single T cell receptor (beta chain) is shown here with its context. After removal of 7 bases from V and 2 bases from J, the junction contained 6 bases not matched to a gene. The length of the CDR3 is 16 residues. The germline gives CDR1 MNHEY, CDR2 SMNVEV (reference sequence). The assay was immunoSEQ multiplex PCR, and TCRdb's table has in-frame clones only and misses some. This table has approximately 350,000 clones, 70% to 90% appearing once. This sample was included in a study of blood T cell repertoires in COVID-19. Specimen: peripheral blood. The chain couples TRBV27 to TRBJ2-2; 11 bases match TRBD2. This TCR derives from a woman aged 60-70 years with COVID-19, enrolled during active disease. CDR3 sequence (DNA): TGTGCCAGCACCCCTAGCGGGGGGCCTAACACCGGGGAGCTGTTTTTT. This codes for CASTPSGGPNTGELFF.